One and the same sample provided the 22 T cell receptor beta chains below, sequenced in a study of shared clonotypes between healthy human individuals (dated by TCRdb to 2018 to 2020). Receptors were amplified or captured by the immunoSEQ multiplex PCR assay. TCRdb stores this immuneACCESS table with in-frame sequences only. Part of the clones is absent; in the studies checked, under half of the shortfall reflects unresolved V genes, and no reason is known for the rest. In this sample the table shows around 2.5 million clones, over 85% of which occur a single time. The ten largest clones capture 0.36% of the sample. Material for sequencing was naive CD4+ T cells from PBMCs. The cell subset or site tag for this specimen amounts to: CD45RA+ positively selected. Source of these receptors: a man in his late teens or twenties in good health. Some clones in this sample may be carry-over from other donors' samples.

This clone was recorded once. The CDR3 region has the DNA TGCGCCAGCACGACCGGGACAGGGGGTTTCAATGAGCAGTTCTTC. Translated, it gives CASTTGTGGFNEQFF. The rearrangement links TRBV5-1 to TRBJ2-1; 11 bases are shared with TRBD1. The CDR3 totals 15 residues. J gave up 6 bases and V 6 bases, and 8 bases lay outside the gene matches. Germline CDR1 reads SGHRS; CDR2 reads YFSETQ.

The CDR3 sequence is CASSQEASGYGYTF. CDR3 bases: TGTGCCAGCAGCCAGGAGGCGTCAGGGTATGGCTACACCTTC. J is TRBJ1-2 and V is TRBV14; the D gene is possibly TRBD1 (5 bases). Per germline, CDR1 SGHDN and CDR2 FVKESK. V lost 3 bases and J lost 5, with 13 bases in between. The CDR3 spans 14 residues.

As for this clone: Other DNA variants within this sample encode the same CDR3. This chain connects TRBV5-1 to TRBJ2-1; unclear D gene. The V end was cut by 0 bases, the J end by 4 bases, with 8 bases between. The CDR3 has 14 residues. The germline CDR1 and CDR2 sequences are SGHRS and YFSETQ. The CDR3 nucleotides are TGCGCCAGCAGCTTGGCCGTGGCTTACAATGAGCAGTTCTTC. Protein sequence: CASSLAVAYNEQFF.

About this clone: Other DNA sequences within the sample encode an identical CDR3. V gene TRBV29-1 combines with J gene TRBJ2-7; TRBD2 agrees at 11 bases. V gave up 7 bases and J gave up 1 base; unmatched junction bases: 0. In germline, CDR1 is SQVTM, CDR2 ANQGSEA. The CDR3 is made up of 12 amino acids. CDR3 nucleotides: TGCAGCGGGACTAGCGGGTCCTACGAGCAGTACTTC. Residues: CSGTSGSYEQYF.

The genes are TRBV7-2 and TRBJ1-2, with 8 positions matching TRBD1. CDR1 SGHTA and CDR2 FQGNSA come from the germline V gene. J gave up 7 bases and V 4 bases, and 5 bases lay outside the gene matches. CDR3 length: 13 residues. This chain's CDR3 is CASSSDRGGGYTF. The DNA for the CDR3 is TGTGCCAGCAGCTCTGACAGGGGTGGTGGCTACACCTTC.

As concerns this clone: This same CDR3 is encoded by further DNA sequences in the sample. The chain carries TRBV7-9 and TRBJ2-2; a possible D gene is TRBD2 (5 bases). V was cut by 6 bases and J by 5 bases, with 13 bases left in between. Germline assignment: CDR1 SEHNR and CDR2 FQNEAQ (reference sequence). The CDR3 is 14 residues long. The CDR3 reads CASSLSGGTGELFF. In DNA, the CDR3 is TGTGCCAGCAGTCTGAGTGGAGGAACCGGGGAGCTGTTTTTT.

The V call is TRBV7-2, the J call TRBJ2-1, with TRBD2 identical over 8 bases. CDR1 SGHTA and CDR2 FQGNSA come from the germline V gene. V trimming: 7 bases; J trimming: 6 bases; junction bases outside the gene matches: 11. CDR3 length equals 15 residues. For the CDR3, the DNA is TGTGCCAGCACCCGAGCGGGAGTCTTTCCCAATGAGCAGTTCTTC. Amino acid sequence: CASTRAGVFPNEQFF.

This rearrangement joins TRBV5-4 to TRBJ2-7; 8 bases align to TRBD1. The CDR3 spans 14 residues. CDR1 is SGHNT and CDR2 is YYREEE in the germline V gene (reference sequence). The V segment lost 0 bases and the J segment 4 bases; nucleotides outside the gene matches: 3. As DNA, the CDR3 is TGTGCCAGCAGCTTGGGGACAGGGATATACGAGCAGTACTTC. Protein sequence: CASSLGTGIYEQYF. The full variable domain, completed using reference TRBV5-4 and TRBJ2-7, is ETGVTQSPTHLIKTRGQQVTLRCSSQSGHNTVSWYQQALGQGPQFIFQYYREEENGRGNFPPRFSGLQFPNYSSELNVNALELDDSALYLCASSLGTGIYEQYFGPGTRLTVT.

This clone was detected once. CDR3 loop: CASSSRMGTNYGYTF. The CDR3 coding sequence is TGTGCCAGCAGCAGTCGGATGGGGACTAACTATGGCTACACCTTC. The V call is TRBV5-4, the J call TRBJ1-2; D uncertain. Looked up from germline, CDR1 is SGHNT and CDR2 is YYREEE (reference sequence). The V end was cut by 4 bases, the J end by 0 bases, with 13 bases between. This CDR3 is built from 15 residues.

The chain combines TRBV18 with TRBJ2-7; 9 bases agree with TRBD2. The V gene's germline CDR1 is KGHSH and CDR2 LQKENI. The V segment lost 6 bases and the J segment 4 bases; nucleotides outside the gene matches: 7. The CDR3 sequence is 14 residues long. The CDR3 region is CASSLGLALYEQYF. The CDR3 nucleotides read TGTGCCAGCTCCCTGGGACTAGCTTTATACGAGCAGTACTTC. Based on the CDR3 plus reference TRBV18 and TRBJ2-7, the full variable domain is NAGVMQNPRHLVRRRGQEARLRCSPMKGHSHVYWYRQLPEEGLKFMVYLQKENIIDESGMPKERFSAEFPKEGPSILRIQQVVRGDSAAYFCASSLGLALYEQYFGPGTRLTVT.

The rearrangement uses TRBV5-1 and TRBJ2-5; TRBD2 agrees at 7 bases. The CDR3 extends over 17 amino acids. V lost 0 bases to trimming and J lost 5 bases; unmatched junction nucleotides: 13. Looked up from germline, CDR1 is SGHRS and CDR2 is YFSETQ. The CDR3 reads CASSLAPSGGMRETQYF. The CDR3 DNA is TGCGCCAGCAGCTTGGCCCCCTCGGGGGGTATGAGGGAGACCCAGTACTTC. Full variable domain (missing parts from reference TRBV5-1 and TRBJ2-5): KAGVTQTPRYLIKTRGQQVTLSCSPISGHRSVSWYQQTPGQGLQFLFEYFSETQRNKGNFPGRFSGRQFSNSRSEMNVSTLELGDSALYLCASSLAPSGGMRETQYFGPGTRLLVL.

About this clone: Other DNA variants within this sample encode the same CDR3. The J gene is TRBJ1-2, the V gene TRBV4-3; 9 nucleotides agree with TRBD1. Germline-derived CDR1 and CDR2 are LGHNA and YSLEER. The CDR3 covers 15 residues. The V gene end was trimmed by 1 base and the J gene end by 2 bases; junction bases not matched to a gene: 2. CDR3 coding DNA: TGCGCCAGCAGCCAAGCCGGGACAGGGAACTATGGCTACACCTTC. Its protein product is CASSQAGTGNYGYTF.

V is TRBV7-2 and J is TRBJ1-1; the D is unclear. With 6 bases removed from V and 10 bases from J, the gap between germline ends came to 15 bases. CDR1 is SGHTA and CDR2 is FQGNSA in the germline V gene. The CDR3 covers 12 residues. Here the CDR3 reads CASSLGQRGAFF. CDR3 DNA: TGTGCCAGCAGTCTCGGCCAGCGTGGAGCTTTCTTT.

The chain has TRBV5-1 and TRBJ2-2; 7 nucleotides align to TRBD2. V dropped 3 bases and J dropped 1; count of bases not matched to a gene: 3. From germline, CDR1 is SGHRS and CDR2 YFSETQ. The length of the CDR3 is 15 residues. The CDR3 sequence is CASSWLAGNTGELFF. CDR3 sequence (DNA): TGCGCCAGCAGCTGGTTAGCGGGGAACACCGGGGAGCTGTTTTTT. The variable domain in full, completed from reference TRBV5-1 and TRBJ2-2, reads KAGVTQTPRYLIKTRGQQVTLSCSPISGHRSVSWYQQTPGQGLQFLFEYFSETQRNKGNFPGRFSGRQFSNSRSEMNVSTLELGDSALYLCASSWLAGNTGELFFGEGSRLTVL.

The V and J genes are TRBV4-3 and TRBJ1-1, with D possibly being TRBD1 (5 bases). V was clipped by 7 bases and J by 8 bases, with 14 bases between them. Germline V gives CDR1 LGHNA, CDR2 YSLEER. CDR3 length: 12 amino acids. CDR3 bases: TGCGCCAGCAACCGACAGATGCTAGAAGCTTTCTTT. Translating gives CASNRQMLEAFF.

In its sample, this clone was seen once. The rearrangement joins TRBV9 to TRBJ1-3, with TRBD1 matching over 9 bases. Per the germline V gene, CDR1 is SGDLS and CDR2 is YYNGEE. V shed 3 bases, J shed 4 bases, and the junction held 8 bases outside the gene matches. The length of the CDR3 is 16 residues. Here the CDR3 DNA reads TGTGCCAGCAGCGCGACACAGGGGGCTGGGGGAAACACCATATATTTT. Its protein product is CASSATQGAGGNTIYF.

The chain links TRBV29-1 to TRBJ2-1; 7 bases match TRBD2. V lost 6 bases, J lost 5 bases, and 7 bases stayed unmatched. Per germline, CDR1 SQVTM and CDR2 ANQGSEA. The CDR3 is made up of 13 amino acids. CDR3 in amino acids: CSVLAGKNNEQFF. CDR3 coding DNA: TGCAGCGTGTTAGCGGGTAAAAACAATGAGCAGTTCTTC.

This rearrangement joins TRBV7-2 to TRBJ2-1, with 9 bases identical to TRBD2. This CDR3 has 17 residues. V gave up 1 base and J gave up 7 bases; unmatched junction bases: 11. Germline CDR1 SGHTA, CDR2 FQGNSA. The CDR3 loop is CASSLVRASGMGNEQFF. The DNA of the CDR3 is TGTGCCAGCAGCTTAGTTCGGGCTAGCGGGATGGGGAATGAGCAGTTCTTC. Based on the CDR3 plus reference TRBV7-2 and TRBJ2-1, the full variable domain is GAGVSQSPSNKVTEKGKDVELRCDPISGHTALYWYRQSLGQGLEFLIYFQGNSAPDKSGLPSDRFSAERTGGSVSTLTIQRTQQEDSAVYLCASSLVRASGMGNEQFFGPGTRLTVL.

This chain uses TRBV30 with TRBJ1-5; D remains ambiguous. Germline CDR1 GTSNPN, CDR2 SVGIG (reference sequence). This CDR3 has 14 amino acids. With 0 bases removed from V and 7 bases from J, the gap between germline ends came to 13 bases. DNA for the CDR3: TGTGCCTGGAGTGTACTCGCCGCGGGACAGCCCCAGCATTTT. Amino acid sequence: CAWSVLAAGQPQHF.

This chain connects TRBV5-6 to TRBJ2-1; TRBD2 matches at 9 bases. Germline values: CDR1 SGHDT, CDR2 YYEEEE. V shed 1 base and J 1 base; nucleotides not matched to a gene: 0. CDR3 length: 15 amino acids. The CDR3 spells CASSLSGRSYNEQFF. DNA for the CDR3: TGTGCCAGCAGCTTGAGCGGGAGGTCCTACAATGAGCAGTTCTTC.

This clone appeared once. The chain couples TRBV18 to TRBJ2-7, with TRBD1 matching over 12 bases. Germline values: CDR1 KGHSH, CDR2 LQKENI. Trimming at V came to 4 bases and at J to 6 bases, leaving 7 bases not matched to a gene. The CDR3 is 15 amino acids. Written as DNA, the CDR3 is TGTGCCAGCTCACAGACCGGGACAGGGGGCGGCGAGCAGTACTTC. This translates into CASSQTGTGGGEQYF.

The genes are TRBV11-2 and TRBJ2-4, with TRBD1 identical over 8 bases. The V gene end was trimmed by 6 bases and the J gene end by 9 bases; junction bases not matched to a gene: 10. Germline lookup yields CDR1 SGHAT and CDR2 FQNNGV. This CDR3 is built from 14 residues. The CDR3 region is CASSPVSGGTIQYF. The CDR3, as DNA: TGTGCCAGCAGTCCAGTGTCAGGGGGCACCATTCAGTACTTC.